This T cell receptor beta chain derives from a study of CD8 T cells in ankylosing spondylitis (dated by TCRdb to about 2017). Study-wide context: T cell receptor beta repertoires were profiled in healthy donors and ankylosing spondylitis patients so that disease-linked TCR variants could be found. In total, the full study cohort was made up of 108 healthy donors and 25 to 30 ankylosing spondylitis patients. Samples of peripheral blood were taken, and for ankylosing spondylitis patients, synovial fluid was collected as well.

Cut back by 7 bases and 0 bases, the V and J ends lie 31 bases apart. CDR1 and CDR2 were assigned from the germline V gene as SNHLY and FYNNEI. From its cysteine to its phenylalanine, the CDR3 spans 20 amino acids. The only DNA kept is the CDR3, 60 bases in frame from the first base. Notes on this clonotype: This receptor's antigen is unknown. Per-base quality was not reported, and no clone a single base away is much larger than it.

TCRdb lists the instrument as Illumina HiSeq 2500. Quantitative 5'-RACE with molecular barcodes was used to prepare TCR beta libraries. The original methods were these. A new computational method based on a probabilistic model of VDJ rearrangement was used to identify disease-linked TCR variants. TCRdb trimmed the raw reads at Q25, called clones with MiXCR and kept productive beta chains. Identical CDR3 protein sequences are pooled into one entry, listed with their most common genes and DNA. TCRdb's processing, not the authors' own work, is the source of the V and J calls. The sample yields approximately 200,000 distinct CDR3 sequences; over 10% were counted once. Clones ranked in the top ten supply approximately 11% of the sample. The investigation overall reported the following: Blood from ankylosing spondylitis patients appeared to be characterized by a TCR beta motif made up of several highly homologous amino acid variants. Significant enrichment of the disease-linked clones was reported in matched synovial fluid samples from ankylosing spondylitis patients. Some motif variants had previously been reported in the synovial fluid and blood of reactive arthritis patients, which suggests shared mechanisms of disease initiation. In peripheral blood, the disease-linked clones were found at relatively low frequencies and had a CD8+ phenotype.

Material for sequencing was blood, either unsorted or a sorted T cell fraction (not recorded which). This TCR was recovered from a female donor with ankylosing spondylitis or in good health (not recorded which). Recombination connected TRBV2 to TRBJ2-7, with no reliable assignment of the D segment. The CDR3 loop reads CASIPVGEGLQGRSSYEQYF. The nucleotides are TGTGCCAGCATCCCAGTCGGCGAAGGTCTACAAGGTCGTAGCTCCTACGAGCAGTACTTC.